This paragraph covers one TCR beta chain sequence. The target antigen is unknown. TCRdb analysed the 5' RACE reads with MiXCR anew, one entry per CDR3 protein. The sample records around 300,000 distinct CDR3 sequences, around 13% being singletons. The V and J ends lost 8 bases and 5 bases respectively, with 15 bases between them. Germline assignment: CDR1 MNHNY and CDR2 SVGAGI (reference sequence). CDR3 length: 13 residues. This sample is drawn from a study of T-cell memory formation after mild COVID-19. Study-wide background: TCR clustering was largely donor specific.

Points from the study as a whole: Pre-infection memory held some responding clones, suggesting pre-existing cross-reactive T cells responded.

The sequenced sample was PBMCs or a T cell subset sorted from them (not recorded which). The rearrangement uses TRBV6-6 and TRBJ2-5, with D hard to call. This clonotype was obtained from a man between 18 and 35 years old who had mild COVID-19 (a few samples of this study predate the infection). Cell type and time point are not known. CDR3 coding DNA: TGTGCCAGCCCCCCGCCTCGGCCGGAGACCCAGTACTTC. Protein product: CASPPPRPETQYF.